This is a list of T cell receptor beta chains from one sample in a study of regulatory T cells in long-lasting Graves disease. In TCRdb, the multiplex PCR reads were re-called with MiXCR into one record per CDR3 protein. The data contain about 520,000 distinct CDR3 sequences, approximately 12% of them singletons. A further study also used this sample, focusing on T cells in Graves' hyperthyroidism and ophthalmopathy.

The material sequenced was peripheral blood mononuclear cells (PBMCs), taken at new diagnosis, from a patient treated with antithyroid drugs. The receptors here all came from a woman younger than 45 with Graves disease. Each CDR3 is given with its conserved first and last residue. The D gene is left open where the match is weak. Expanded clones get a size class; other rows say once, few or many, or leave the size out.

clone size: many; D gene: -; J gene: TRBJ1-4; V gene: TRBV28; CDR3 DNA: TGTGCCAGCAGTTTGGATCCAACTAATGAAAAACTGTTTTTT; CDR3 protein: CASSLDPTNEKLFF
clone size: -; D gene: -; J gene: TRBJ1-1; V gene: TRBV19; CDR3 DNA: TGTGCCAGTAGTATTTCCTTGGTCGCTGAAGCTTTCTTT; CDR3 protein: CASSISLVAEAFF
clone size: many; D gene: TRBD1; J gene: TRBJ1-2; V gene: TRBV27; CDR3 DNA: TGTGCCACCCTTTCCCTGCAGGGGGCCCTGGATGGCTACACCTTC; CDR3 protein: CATLSLQGALDGYTF
clone size: -; D gene: -; J gene: TRBJ1-4; V gene: TRBV19; CDR3 DNA: TGTGCCAGTAGTATCAGAAGGGGAACTGGCGAAAAACTGTTTTTT; CDR3 protein: CASSIRRGTGEKLFF
clone size: -; D gene: TRBD1; J gene: TRBJ1-2; V gene: TRBV20-1; CDR3 DNA: TGCAGTGCTGGGGATAAGGACAGGGGGAATGGCTACACCTTC; CDR3 protein: CSAGDKDRGNGYTF
clone size: many; D gene: -; J gene: TRBJ1-2; V gene: TRBV6-2/TRBV6-3; CDR3 DNA: TGTGCCAGCAGACGAACCGGACAAGGACCTTATTATGGCTACACCTTC; CDR3 protein: CASRRTGQGPYYGYTF
clone size: many; D gene: -; J gene: TRBJ2-7; V gene: TRBV5-5; CDR3 DNA: TGTGCCAGCAGCGGGGGACTTTCTTTCTCCTACGAGCAGTACTTC; CDR3 protein: CASSGGLSFSYEQYF
clone size: few; D gene: TRBD1; J gene: TRBJ1-2; V gene: TRBV6-9; CDR3 DNA: TGTGCCAGCAGTTACACTCCTACCCCAGGGGGGTATGGCTACACCTTC; CDR3 protein: CASSYTPTPGGYGYTF
clone size: many; D gene: TRBD1; J gene: TRBJ2-3; V gene: TRBV24-1; CDR3 DNA: TGTGCCACCAGTGATAGGGACAGTGGGCGAGATACGCAGTATTTT; CDR3 protein: CATSDRDSGRDTQYF
clone size: many; D gene: -; J gene: TRBJ1-6; V gene: TRBV19; CDR3 DNA: TGTGCCAGTAGTATGAAAAAGGGTTTTTCACCCCTCCACTTT; CDR3 protein: CASSMKKGFSPLHF
clone size: many; D gene: TRBD1; J gene: TRBJ1-6; V gene: TRBV18; CDR3 DNA: TGTGCCAGCTCACCGGACAGGGACAGCAAACGCCTCCACTTT; CDR3 protein: CASSPDRDSKRLHF
clone size: many; D gene: -; J gene: TRBJ2-3; V gene: TRBV11-3; CDR3 DNA: TGTGCCAGCAGCTCCCGAATGGGCACAGATACGCAGTATTTT; CDR3 protein: CASSSRMGTDTQYF
clone size: many; D gene: TRBD1; J gene: TRBJ1-5; V gene: TRBV7-8; CDR3 DNA: TGTGCCAGCAGCTTAGAGGGACAGGGAAACAATCAGCCCCAGCATTTT; CDR3 protein: CASSLEGQGNNQPQHF
clone size: many; D gene: -; J gene: TRBJ2-3; V gene: TRBV7-3; CDR3 DNA: TGTGCCAGCAGCTTAACGGGGGGTCCTGCAGATACGCAGTATTTT; CDR3 protein: CASSLTGGPADTQYF
clone size: many; D gene: TRBD1; J gene: TRBJ1-1; V gene: TRBV6-1; CDR3 DNA: TGTGCCAGCAGCTTCCAGGACAGGAACCCGGAAGCTTTCTTT; CDR3 protein: CASSFQDRNPEAFF
clone size: -; D gene: -; J gene: TRBJ2-3; V gene: TRBV7-2; CDR3 DNA: TGTGCCGGCAGCTTAGTGGGGAACTGGGTAGATACGCAGTATTTT; CDR3 protein: CAGSLVGNWVDTQYF
clone size: -; D gene: -; J gene: TRBJ1-1; V gene: TRBV29-1; CDR3 DNA: TGCAGCGTTAGACATCTCACTGAAGCTTTCTTT; CDR3 protein: CSVRHLTEAFF
clone size: many; D gene: -; J gene: TRBJ2-1; V gene: TRBV24-1; CDR3 DNA: TGTGCCACCAGTGACCCACACGACAAGCAGTTCTTC; CDR3 protein: CATSDPHDKQFF
clone size: few; D gene: TRBD1; J gene: TRBJ1-2; V gene: TRBV29-1; CDR3 DNA: TGCAGCGTCAGGACAGGGGACATCTATGGCTACACCTTC; CDR3 protein: CSVRTGDIYGYTF
clone size: many; D gene: TRBD1; J gene: TRBJ1-5; V gene: TRBV2; CDR3 DNA: TGTGCCAGCAGTGAAGGTCCGGACAGGGGGTCGGTGGGCAATCAGCCCCAGCATTTT; CDR3 protein: CASSEGPDRGSVGNQPQHF
clone size: few; D gene: -; J gene: TRBJ1-2; V gene: TRBV20-1; CDR3 DNA: TGCAGTGCGCCAGCGCTGGGGGGCTATGGCTACACCTTC; CDR3 protein: CSAPALGGYGYTF
clone size: many; D gene: TRBD2; J gene: TRBJ2-1; V gene: TRBV28; CDR3 DNA: TGTGCCAGCAGTTCACCCCCGGGACTAGCGGGAGGCGAGCAGTTCTTC; CDR3 protein: CASSSPPGLAGGEQFF